Included here is one TCR beta chain sequence, with context. Trimming removed 0 bases at V and 1 base at J, with 14 bases between. This CDR3 contains 16 residues. CDR1 GTSNPN and CDR2 SVGIG come from the germline V gene (reference sequence). The sample comes from a study of technical replicates of blood from several donors. This table comes from immunoSEQ multiplex PCR, and its TCRdb copy is limited to in-frame clones, with some not included. The table has about 71,000 clones, approximately 90% seen once. The chain is built from TRBV30 and TRBJ2-3, with TRBD2 as a possible D gene (6 bases). The receptor was isolated from a human donor in good health. Some clones in this sample may be carry-over from other donors' samples. Sequencing input: PBMCs. In nucleotides, the CDR3 is TGTGCCTGGAGTGTACCCAGGGAGGCTCGCACAGATACGCAGTATTTT. It yields the protein CAWSVPREARTDTQYF.